These 23 T cell receptor beta chains originate from one sample sequenced in a study of T cell repertoires in cytomegalovirus infection. In TCRdb, the reads were re-called with MiXCR into one record per CDR3 protein. The sample carries approximately 170,000 distinct CDR3 sequences, roughly 15% recorded once. Specimen: CD8+ T cells from PBMCs. These receptors originate from a human donor in good health (CMV status not recorded). Some clones in this sample may be carry-over from other donors' samples.

This clonotype was counted only a few times. The rearrangement uses TRBV7-9 and TRBJ1-5; D is unclear. Between the trimmed V and J ends, which lost 6 bases and 4 bases, there was a span of 7 bases. The CDR3 totals 12 residues. The germline CDR1 and CDR2 sequences are SEHNR and FQNEAQ (reference sequence). CDR3: CASRRANQPQHF. CDR3 nucleotide sequence: TGTGCCAGCAGAAGGGCGAATCAGCCCCAGCATTTT.

This clonotype was observed a few times. The J gene is TRBJ1-2, the V gene TRBV29-1; TRBD1 matches at 7 bases. This CDR3 is built from 14 residues. V shed 7 bases, J shed 6 bases, and the junction held 14 bases outside the gene matches. The germline CDR1 and CDR2 sequences are SQVTM and ANQGSEA. The CDR3 here is CSAETGYDPDGYTF. The CDR3 DNA reads TGCAGCGCCGAGACAGGGTATGACCCGGATGGCTACACCTTC.

On this clonotype: This may be a read error, as it is one base from a much larger clone. The chain couples TRBV6-2 or TRBV6-3 to TRBJ2-7; D is ambiguous. The CDR3 is 14 amino acids. With 7 bases removed from V and 3 bases from J, the gap between germline ends came to 16 bases. The germline gives CDR1 MNHEY, CDR2 SVGEGT. CDR3 DNA: TGTGCCAGCACCGATAGCCGGAGTAGCTACGAGCAGTACTTC. Amino acid sequence: CASTDSRSSYEQYF.

The J gene is TRBJ2-2, the V gene TRBV7-9, with TRBD1 matching over 10 bases. Losses at the gene ends were 5 bases for V and 6 bases for J; bases not matched to a gene: 15. Looked up from germline, CDR1 is SEHNR and CDR2 is FQNEAQ (reference sequence). The CDR3 runs 18 residues. Here the CDR3 reads CASSPTATGTGVPGELFF. DNA of the CDR3: TGTGCCAGCAGCCCTACGGCTACCGGGACAGGGGTCCCCGGGGAGCTGTTTTTT.

The rearrangement joins TRBV7-9 to TRBJ2-5; D is perhaps TRBD2 (6 bases). The CDR3 has 17 residues. V was shortened by 10 bases and J by 0 bases, with 24 bases between the two germline ends. The germline gives CDR1 SEHNR, CDR2 FQNEAQ (reference sequence). The CDR3 here is CATSIGEARSHQETQYF. The CDR3 DNA sequence: TGTGCCACATCCATAGGGGAGGCCAGGAGTCACCAAGAGACCCAGTACTTC.

This clonotype occurred a few times. The chain recombines TRBV20-1 with TRBJ2-2; 8 bases are shared with TRBD1. V lost 6 bases and J lost 0; bases outside the gene matches: 3. The CDR3 consists of 14 residues. The germline V gene has CDR1 DFQATT and CDR2 SNEGSKA (reference sequence). CDR3 loop: CSAGDRTNTGELFF. The CDR3 nucleotides read TGCAGTGCCGGGGACAGGACGAACACCGGGGAGCTGTTTTTT.

This clonotype came up a few times. The V call is TRBV7-8, the J call TRBJ2-7; 7 positions agree with TRBD1. This CDR3 is 16 amino acids long. Losses at the gene ends were 7 bases for V and 3 bases for J; bases not matched to a gene: 15. Germline loops: CDR1 SGHVS, CDR2 FQNEAQ. This CDR3 is CASTPPEGQSFYEQYF. CDR3 DNA sequence: TGTGCCAGCACCCCGCCCGAGGGACAGAGCTTCTACGAGCAGTACTTC.

This clonotype has just a few counts. The V call is TRBV6-6, the J call TRBJ2-5, with 11 bases matching TRBD1. There are 16 residues in the CDR3. The J segment lost 1 base and the V segment lost 7 bases, leaving 8 bases of the junction unmatched. Per the germline V gene, CDR1 is MNHNY and CDR2 is SVGAGI (reference sequence). The CDR3 region is CASTLSDRGPQETQYF. The CDR3 DNA is TGTGCCAGCACCCTGTCGGACAGGGGGCCCCAAGAGACCCAGTACTTC.

The rearrangement uses TRBV28 and TRBJ2-5; D may be TRBD2 (6 bases). The CDR3 extends over 14 amino acids. Germline CDR1 MDHEN, CDR2 SYDVKM. With 3 bases removed from V and 2 bases from J, the gap between germline ends came to 10 bases. The CDR3 nucleotides are TGTGCCAGCAGTTTGGGGGGACGACAAGAGACCCAGTACTTC. Its protein product is CASSLGGRQETQYF.

The table lists this clonotype with many counts. The CDR3 DNA reads TGTGCCAGCGGCTACGAGCAGTACTTC. It codes for CASGYEQYF. This chain joins TRBV6-2 or TRBV6-3 and TRBJ2-7, with no clear D. The CDR3 is 9 residues long. The germline V gene encodes CDR1 MNHEY and CDR2 SVGEGT. V was trimmed by 8 bases and J by 3 bases, leaving 2 bases between them.

V gene TRBV27 combines with J gene TRBJ2-7, with 10 bases fitting TRBD1. The junction had 9 bases not matched to a gene; V was cut back by 5 bases and J by 5 bases. The CDR3 extends over 15 amino acids. Germline loops: CDR1 MNHEY, CDR2 SMNVEV (reference sequence). DNA of the CDR3: TGTGCCAGCAGTACCCGACAGGGGGCGGCTGACGAGCAGTACTTC. It translates to CASSTRQGAADEQYF.

Only a few counts were recorded for this clonotype. V usage is TRBV28 and J usage is TRBJ1-2; 7 bases match TRBD1. J gave up 4 bases and V 5 bases, and 16 bases lay outside the gene matches. Germline assignment: CDR1 MDHEN and CDR2 SYDVKM. The CDR3 totals 17 residues. The CDR3 bases are TGTGCCAGCAGTCTCGAAGGGGGCTTCAGCCCTTTCTATGGCTACACCTTC. Its translation is CASSLEGGFSPFYGYTF.

This clonotype has just a few counts. The gene calls are TRBV11-2 and TRBJ2-2, with TRBD2 identical over 14 bases. CDR1 is SGHAT, CDR2 FQNNGV, per germline. CDR3 length: 16 amino acids. V gave up 2 bases and J gave up 6 bases; unmatched junction bases: 2. The CDR3 region is CASSLKGLAGAGELFF. CDR3 bases: TGTGCCAGCAGCTTAAAGGGACTAGCGGGAGCCGGGGAGCTGTTTTTT. Supplemented by reference TRBV11-2 and TRBJ2-2, the full variable domain reads EAGVAQSPRYKIIEKRQSVAFWCNPISGHATLYWYQQILGQGPKLLIQFQNNGVVDDSQLPKDRFSAERLKGVDSTLKIQPAKLEDSAVYLCASSLKGLAGAGELFFGEGSRLTVL.

A few counts support this clonotype. The chain is built from TRBV7-2 and TRBJ2-7, with D uncertain. V lost 1 base and J lost 4, with 8 bases in between. CDR1 and CDR2 (germline): SGHTA, FQGNSA. There are 13 residues in the CDR3. CDR3 nucleotides: TGTGCCAGCAGCTTAGGTGGGGTGTACGAGCAGTACTTC. As protein: CASSLGGVYEQYF.

This rearrangement joins TRBV7-9 to TRBJ2-1; D may be TRBD2 (5 bases). Germline V gene data show CDR1 as SEHNR and CDR2 as FQNEAQ (reference sequence). V gave up 5 bases and J gave up 10 bases, with 21 bases separating them. The CDR3 has 15 amino acids. The CDR3 region is CASSQRRAATCEQFF. The CDR3 DNA is TGTGCCAGCAGCCAACGGCGGGCCGCTACTTGCGAGCAGTTCTTC.

The chain recombines TRBV28 with TRBJ1-1; D perhaps matches TRBD1 (5 bases). CDR1 MDHEN and CDR2 SYDVKM come from the germline V gene. This CDR3 region has 12 residues. Trimming stripped 5 bases from V and 6 bases from J, with 10 bases between. In nucleotides, the CDR3 is TGTGCCAGCAGTCCCTGGGGGGCTGAAGCTTTCTTT. Protein: CASSPWGAEAFF.

The V gene is TRBV7-2, the J gene TRBJ2-3; TRBD2 agrees at 7 bases. Germline lookup yields CDR1 SGHTA and CDR2 FQGNSA. Trimming cost V 5 bases and J 2 bases; bases outside gene matches: 13. The CDR3 spans 17 residues. The CDR3 reads CASSDPGTTTFTDTQYF. The CDR3 DNA is TGTGCCAGCAGCGACCCAGGGACTACAACATTCACAGATACGCAGTATTTT. The variable domain in full, with the rest retrieved from reference TRBV7-2 and TRBJ2-3, is GAGVSQSPSNKVTEKGKDVELRCDPISGHTALYWYRQSLGQGLEFLIYFQGNSAPDKSGLPSDRFSAERTGGSVSTLTIQRTQQEDSAVYLCASSDPGTTTFTDTQYFGPGTRLTVL.

This clonotype was picked up a small number of times. This chain links TRBV25-1 with TRBJ2-7; perhaps TRBD2 as D (7 bases). The V gene's germline CDR1 is MGHDK and CDR2 SYGVNS. V was shortened by 7 bases and J by 6 bases, with 10 bases between the two germline ends. The CDR3 covers 11 residues. This CDR3 reads CASKRGGEQYF. In nucleotides, the CDR3 is TGTGCCAGCAAAAGGGGGGGCGAGCAGTACTTC.

This clonotype was seen many times. The rearrangement uses TRBV7-8 and TRBJ2-3, with 7 nucleotides matching TRBD1. V shed 6 bases and J 2 bases; nucleotides not matched to a gene: 5. Germline CDR1 SGHVS, CDR2 FQNEAQ. The CDR3 sequence is 14 residues long. The CDR3 bases are TGTGCCAGCAGTGGGGGACAGACCACAGATACGCAGTATTTT. Protein: CASSGGQTTDTQYF.

The sample holds a few counts of this clonotype. The chain employs TRBV11-2 and TRBJ2-7; D is possibly TRBD1 (6 bases). This CDR3 comprises 13 residues. Trimming stripped 3 bases from V and 5 bases from J, with 11 bases between. The V gene's germline CDR1 is SGHAT and CDR2 FQNNGV. The CDR3 DNA sequence: TGTGCCAGCAGCTTTGGTTCAGGGGACGAGCAGTACTTC. Amino acids: CASSFGSGDEQYF.

The chain is built from TRBV15 and TRBJ2-1; 8 positions agree with TRBD2. V lost 0 bases to trimming and J lost 4 bases; unmatched junction nucleotides: 5. CDR3 length: 16 amino acids. The germline V gene encodes CDR1 LNHNV and CDR2 YYDKDF (reference sequence). The CDR3 DNA sequence: TGTGCCACCAGCAGAGATACTAGCGGCTCTTACAATGAGCAGTTCTTC. This gives the protein CATSRDTSGSYNEQFF.

The chain recombines TRBV7-2 with TRBJ2-7, with TRBD2 matching 7 bases. The CDR3 loop spans 15 amino acids. Germline CDR1 reads SGHTA; CDR2 reads FQGNSA. The junction had 9 bases not matched to a gene; V was cut back by 3 bases and J by 4 bases. CDR3 residues: CASSFGAGEGYEQYF. CDR3 DNA sequence: TGTGCCAGCAGCTTTGGGGCCGGGGAGGGGTACGAGCAGTACTTC.

This clonotype has a handful of counts. The J gene is TRBJ2-5, the V gene TRBV5-6; D uncertain. The CDR3 runs 13 residues. CDR1 is SGHDT and CDR2 is YYEEEE in the germline V gene. V lost 4 bases to trimming and J lost 0 bases, with 7 bases between them. The CDR3 sequence: CASSHEYQETQYF. The CDR3 nucleotides are TGTGCCAGCAGCCATGAATACCAAGAGACCCAGTACTTC.